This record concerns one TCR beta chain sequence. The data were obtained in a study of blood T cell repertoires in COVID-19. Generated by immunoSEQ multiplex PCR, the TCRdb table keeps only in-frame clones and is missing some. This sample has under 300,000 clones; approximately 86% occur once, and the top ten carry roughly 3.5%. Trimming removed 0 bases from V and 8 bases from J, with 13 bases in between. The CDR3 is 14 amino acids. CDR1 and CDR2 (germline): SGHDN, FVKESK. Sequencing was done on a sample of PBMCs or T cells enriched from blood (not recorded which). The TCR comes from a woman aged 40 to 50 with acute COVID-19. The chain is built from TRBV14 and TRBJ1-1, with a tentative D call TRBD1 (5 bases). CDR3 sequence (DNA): TGTGCCAGCAGCCAAGAGGGCAGGGTCTCCGAAGCTTTCTTT. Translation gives CASSQEGRVSEAFF.